The clone carrying this TCR beta chain was counted a single time. This sample was included in a study of blood T cell repertoires in COVID-19. As processed by the authors: Scientists estimated how many nucleated cells there were by amplifying reference gene primers. Sequencing was performed with immunoSEQ multiplex PCR; in TCRdb, only in-frame clones are kept and a portion is missing. That table gives V, J and clone size, and the DNA gave D and trimming. The sample yields roughly 520,000 clones, around nine tenths seen once. There are 11 residues in the CDR3. CDR1 and CDR2 from the germline V gene are DFQATT and SNEGSKA (reference sequence). Trimming took off 6 bases at V and 6 bases at J, with 11 bases between the two ends. Researchers sorted participants into cohorts using their self-reported clinical history.

The chain recombines TRBV20-1 with TRBJ1-1; D uncertain. The specimen sequenced was PBMCs or T cells enriched from blood (not recorded which). This clonotype was sampled from a woman between 35 and 50 years old who had recovered from COVID-19. The CDR3 region is CSARLRAEAFF. The CDR3 region has the DNA TGCAGTGCCCGTCTAAGAGCTGAAGCTTTCTTT.